This entry lists 11 T cell receptor beta chains sequenced from one sample in a study of T cells in narcolepsy. Profiled with immunoSEQ multiplex PCR; TCRdb holds only in-frame clones, not every one. The table includes tens of thousands of clones, around 83% detected once. Sequenced material: memory (CD45RA-) CD4+ T cells from blood. These receptors originate from a human donor in good health.

V gene TRBV27 combines with J gene TRBJ1-6, with D uncertain. Germline V CDR1 and CDR2: MNHEY, SMNVEV (reference sequence). The germline V and J ends were trimmed by 3 bases and 0 bases, with 0 bases remaining between them. This CDR3 is 13 amino acids long. The CDR3 DNA follows: TGTGCCAGCAGTTTCTCCTATAATTCACCCCTCCACTTT. This translates into CASSFSYNSPLHF.

V gene TRBV29-1 combines with J gene TRBJ1-3; D gene ambiguous. CDR3 length equals 15 residues. Trimming took 3 bases from V and 3 from J, leaving 15 bases between them. Germline V gives CDR1 SQVTM, CDR2 ANQGSEA. CDR3 nucleotides: TGCAGCGTTGATGCACCTGACTCCGTTGGAAACACCATATATTTT. It is translated as CSVDAPDSVGNTIYF.

This rearrangement joins TRBV7-2 to TRBJ2-5; possibly TRBD1 or TRBD2 for D (5 bases each). Germline V gene lookup returns CDR1 SGHTA and CDR2 FQGNSA. Trimming shortened V by 5 bases and J by 7 bases, and 17 bases separated the two germline ends. The CDR3 sequence is 14 residues long. CDR3 in DNA: TGTGCCAGCAGCAAGGGACGGGCGGCAAGGACCCAGTACTTC. Translating it yields CASSKGRAARTQYF.

V gene TRBV7-2 combines with J gene TRBJ2-2; the D is unclear. The CDR3 is 11 amino acids. Looked up from germline, CDR1 is SGHTA and CDR2 is FQGNSA. V was pared by 5 bases and J by 11 bases, with 9 bases between. This CDR3 is CASSPDRELFF. For the CDR3, the DNA is TGTGCCAGCAGCCCTGATCGCGAGCTGTTTTTT.

This rearrangement joins TRBV6-5 to TRBJ1-6; no clear D gene. The CDR3 has 13 amino acids. CDR1 is MNHEY, CDR2 SVGAGI, per germline. V lost 5 bases and J 6 bases, leaving 8 bases between the germline ends. This CDR3 reads CASSHRLNSPLHF. For the CDR3, the DNA is TGTGCCAGCAGTCATAGGCTTAATTCACCCCTCCACTTT.

The rearrangement links TRBV19 to TRBJ2-4; 12 bases match TRBD1. J was trimmed by 0 bases and V by 4 bases; bases with no gene match: 10. Germline V CDR1 and CDR2: LNHDA, SQIVND (reference sequence). This CDR3 has 19 amino acids. The CDR3 here is CASSTPRDRGRVAKNIQYF. Here the CDR3 DNA reads TGTGCCAGTAGTACTCCCCGGGACAGGGGGCGCGTAGCCAAAAACATTCAGTACTTC.

V is TRBV28 and J is TRBJ1-6; D perhaps matches TRBD1 (5 bases). The V end lost 6 bases, the J end lost 0 bases, and 21 bases lay between the germline ends. Per the germline V gene, CDR1 is MDHEN and CDR2 is SYDVKM. The CDR3 is 19 residues long. The CDR3 sequence is CASRPQAGRQHSYNSPLHF. CDR3 nucleotides: TGTGCCAGCAGACCCCAGGCAGGGCGACAGCACTCCTATAATTCACCCCTCCACTTT.

V gene TRBV5-4 combines with J gene TRBJ2-5; TRBD2 is a possible D gene (6 bases). Germline V gene sequence: CDR1 SGHNT, CDR2 YYREEE (reference sequence). Trimming shortened V by 4 bases and J by 9 bases, and 34 bases separated the two germline ends. The CDR3 sequence is 19 residues long. The CDR3 DNA reads TGTGCCAGCAGCGGTCGAAACTGGGACCGCGGGGCCCTTTCCTCTGCCCAGTACTTC. Encoded protein: CASSGRNWDRGALSSAQYF.

The chain recombines TRBV5-5 with TRBJ2-3, with 8 bases lining up with TRBD1. CDR1 is SGHKS, CDR2 YYEKEE, per germline (reference sequence). This CDR3 spans 15 amino acids. The J segment lost 3 bases and the V segment lost 3 bases, leaving 6 bases of the junction unmatched. CDR3 DNA sequence: TGTGCCAGCAGCTATCAGGGGGCGGGGACAGATACGCAGTATTTT. This translates into CASSYQGAGTDTQYF.

The chain couples TRBV12-5 to TRBJ2-3; D unresolved. In germline, CDR1 is LGHNT, CDR2 FRNRAP. The V end lost 6 bases, the J end lost 0 bases, and 1 base lay between the germline ends. This CDR3 region has 11 residues. CDR3 sequence reads: CASGSTDTQYF. The CDR3 DNA sequence: TGTGCTAGTGGCAGCACAGATACGCAGTATTTT.

The J gene is TRBJ2-3, the V gene TRBV7-2; 8 bases are shared with TRBD2. This CDR3 spans 15 amino acids. V gave up 3 bases and J gave up 5 bases; unmatched junction bases: 7. Germline V gives CDR1 SGHTA, CDR2 FQGNSA. CDR3 in DNA: TGTGCCAGCAGCTTTTCGGGGGGGCGGGGAGATACGCAGTATTTT. Translating it yields CASSFSGGRGDTQYF.